Included here is one T cell receptor (beta chain) sequence, with context. Trimming removed 0 bases at V and 6 bases at J, with 16 bases between. Germline V gene lookup returns CDR1 SGHRS and CDR2 YFSETQ. CDR3 length: 15 amino acids. This sample was taken from a study of control samples from healthy donors and cancer patients. Data came from immunoSEQ multiplex PCR; TCRdb stores just in-frame clones and leaves some out. The table records around 100,000 clones, more than 90% of them present only once. Sequenced sample: blood. The rearrangement uses TRBV5-1 and TRBJ2-7; tentatively, D is TRBD2 (5 bases). The source is a human donor in good health. The donor label of this sample is uncertain. The CDR3 DNA sequence: TGCGCCAGCAGCTTGGGAGGGTTTGGGGTTTTCGAGCAGTACGTC. Its protein product is CASSLGGFGVFEQYV.